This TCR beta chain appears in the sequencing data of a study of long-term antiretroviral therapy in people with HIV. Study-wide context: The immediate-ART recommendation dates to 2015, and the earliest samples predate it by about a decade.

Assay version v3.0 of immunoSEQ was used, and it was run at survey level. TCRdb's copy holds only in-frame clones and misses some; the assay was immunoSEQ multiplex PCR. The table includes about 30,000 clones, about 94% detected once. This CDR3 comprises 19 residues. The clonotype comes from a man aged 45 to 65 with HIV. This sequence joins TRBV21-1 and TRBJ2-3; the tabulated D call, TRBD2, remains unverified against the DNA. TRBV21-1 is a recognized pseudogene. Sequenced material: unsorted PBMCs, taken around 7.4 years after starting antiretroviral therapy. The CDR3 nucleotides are TGTGCCAGCAGCAAAGGAACGAAAGGGGCGAGCGGGGGCACAGATACGCAGTATTTT. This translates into CASSKGTKGASGGTDTQYF.